This T cell receptor beta chain was recovered during a study of radiotherapy plus CTLA-4 blockade in lung cancer. The germline V and J ends were trimmed by 7 bases and 0 bases, with 7 bases remaining between them. The germline V gene has CDR1 MNHEY and CDR2 SVGAGI. The CDR3 runs to 14 residues. Only in-frame clones appear in the TCRdb table, and some are missing; sequencing was by immunoSEQ multiplex PCR. The repertoire holds about 100,000 clones, with about four fifths as singletons. The sequence was collected from a human donor with non-small cell lung cancer who had stable disease on radiotherapy plus ipilimumab. The sequencing used peripheral blood, collected from a patient treated with radiotherapy plus ipilimumab. The chain has TRBV6-5 and TRBJ1-6; no clear D. CDR3 DNA: TGTGCCAGCATTGAGAGCTCCTATAATTCACCCCTCCACTTT. Translating it yields CASIESSYNSPLHF.